Below, 28 T cell receptor beta chains from the same sample are listed, as sequenced in a study of cytomegalovirus exposure and HLA in healthy donors. Here immunoSEQ multiplex PCR was the method, and the copy in TCRdb shows in-frame clones only, minus some. The sample yields fewer than 150,000 clones, 80% to 90% seen once. The sample taken for sequencing was PBMCs. These receptors originate from a man between 18 and 29 years old in good health and CMV-seropositive.

The chain employs TRBV6-4 and TRBJ2-3, with 12 bases aligning to TRBD2. Germline V gives CDR1 MRHNA, CDR2 SNTAGT. This CDR3 is built from 14 residues. V dropped 4 bases and J dropped 4; count of bases not matched to a gene: 0. The DNA of the CDR3 is TGTGCCAGCAGTGGACTAGCGGGGGCAGATACGCAGTATTTT. Translating gives CASSGLAGADTQYF.

V usage is TRBV6-5 and J usage is TRBJ2-2; D perhaps matches TRBD2 (5 bases). The ends were cut back, 11 bases at V and 5 bases at J, with 15 bases in the middle. CDR3 length: 13 residues. CDR1 and CDR2 from the germline V gene are MNHEY and SVGAGI. The CDR3 is CASRGIGTGELFF. The CDR3 DNA is TGTGCCTCACGAGGGATCGGGACCGGGGAGCTGTTTTTT.

CDR3 loop: CASSLGFGQITYGYTF. The CDR3 region has the DNA TGTGCCAGCAGCCTCGGTTTTGGACAGATAACCTATGGCTACACCTTC. The chain has TRBV7-9 and TRBJ1-2, with a tentative D call TRBD1 (6 bases). This CDR3 is built from 16 residues. Trimming pared 5 bases from V and 4 bases from J, leaving 20 bases between. Looked up from germline, CDR1 is SEHNR and CDR2 is FQNEAQ (reference sequence).

J is TRBJ2-7 and V is TRBV15; TRBD1 aligns across 7 bases. In germline, CDR1 is LNHNV, CDR2 YYDKDF (reference sequence). The CDR3 sequence is 14 residues long. The V and J ends lost 8 bases and 5 bases, in that order; junction bases with no gene match: 12. The CDR3 sequence is CATEPRQGSHEQYF. The CDR3 DNA reads as TGTGCCACCGAGCCCAGACAGGGTTCCCACGAGCAGTACTTC. The whole variable domain, remainder taken from reference TRBV15 and TRBJ2-7, is DAMVIQNPRYQVTQFGKPVTLSCSQTLNHNVMYWYQQKSSQAPKLLFHYYDKDFNNEADTPDNFQSRRPNTSFCFLDIRSPGLGDTAMYLCATEPRQGSHEQYFGPGTRLTVT.

The chain has TRBV10-3 and TRBJ2-2; 7 bases line up with TRBD1. Germline CDR1 is ENHRY and CDR2 is SYGVKD. The junction had 1 base not matched to a gene; V was cut back by 0 bases and J by 0 bases. CDR3 size: 16 residues. The CDR3 DNA reads as TGTGCCATCAGTGAGTCAGGGGGCTCGAACACCGGGGAGCTGTTTTTT. Translated, it gives CAISESGGSNTGELFF.

This chain links TRBV5-6 with TRBJ2-3; 7 bases align to TRBD1. V lost 4 bases and J lost 4; bases outside the gene matches: 6. CDR3 length: 14 residues. CDR1 is SGHDT and CDR2 is YYEEEE in the germline V gene. CDR3 nucleotide sequence: TGTGCCAGCAGCCAGACGGACAGGCCAGATACGCAGTATTTT. The encoded protein is CASSQTDRPDTQYF.

The chain couples TRBV4-3 to TRBJ1-1; D perhaps matches TRBD1 (5 bases). Per germline, CDR1 LGHNA and CDR2 YSLEER. Trimming took off 9 bases at V and 4 bases at J, with 15 bases between the two ends. The CDR3 covers 13 residues. DNA of the CDR3: TGCGCCAGTGAGGGGCAGGGAGGCACTGAAGCTTTCTTT. Amino acid sequence: CASEGQGGTEAFF.

The rearrangement uses TRBV18 and TRBJ2-3; D uncertain. Germline CDR1 and CDR2: KGHSH and LQKENI. CDR3 length: 17 amino acids. V lost 0 bases to trimming and J lost 2 bases, with 15 bases between them. CDR3 sequence: CASSPPSPRGATDTQYF. The CDR3 coding sequence is TGTGCCAGCTCACCACCGAGCCCCCGAGGAGCCACAGATACGCAGTATTTT.

The genes are TRBV4-2 and TRBJ2-7; TRBD1 agrees at 8 bases. This CDR3 comprises 15 residues. With V trimmed by 0 bases and J by 7 bases, 8 bases remained unmatched. Germline CDR1 LGHNA, CDR2 YNFKEQ. The CDR3 is CASSQDFQGAWEQYF. The CDR3 DNA reads as TGTGCCAGCAGCCAAGATTTTCAGGGGGCGTGGGAGCAGTACTTC.

The chain has TRBV11-2 and TRBJ2-1; tentatively, D is TRBD1 (6 bases). The CDR3 runs to 17 residues. Deletions cut 1 base from V and 2 bases from J, with 15 bases between. Germline V CDR1 and CDR2: SGHAT, FQNNGV. The CDR3 DNA reads TGTGCCAGCAGCTTAGTGAACAGGGTAGGTCCCTACAATGAGCAGTTCTTC. Its translation is CASSLVNRVGPYNEQFF. The whole variable domain, filled in from reference TRBV11-2 and TRBJ2-1, reads EAGVAQSPRYKIIEKRQSVAFWCNPISGHATLYWYQQILGQGPKLLIQFQNNGVVDDSQLPKDRFSAERLKGVDSTLKIQPAKLEDSAVYLCASSLVNRVGPYNEQFFGPGTRLTVL.

The V and J genes are TRBV25-1 and TRBJ2-7; the match to TRBD2 covers 8 bases. V dropped 3 bases and J dropped 3; count of bases not matched to a gene: 10. CDR1 and CDR2 from the germline V gene are MGHDK and SYGVNS. CDR3 length: 16 amino acids. The CDR3 DNA follows: TGTGCCAGCAGTGACTCGGGGGGGGGCAGGGGCTACGAGCAGTACTTC. It specifies CASSDSGGGRGYEQYF.

The genes are TRBV5-4 and TRBJ1-2; D is undetermined. The V and J ends lost 4 bases and 4 bases respectively, with 14 bases between them. Germline V gene sequence: CDR1 SGHNT, CDR2 YYREEE (reference sequence). The CDR3 sequence is 14 residues long. The CDR3 region is CASSGRREAYGYTF. CDR3 bases: TGTGCCAGCAGCGGGAGGAGGGAAGCCTATGGCTACACCTTC.

This chain connects TRBV5-1 to TRBJ1-2; 11 bases match TRBD1. CDR3 size: 17 residues. CDR1 SGHRS and CDR2 YFSETQ come from the germline V gene. With V trimmed by 2 bases and J by 0 bases, 6 bases remained unmatched. CDR3 residues: CASSFGQGATSNYGYTF. CDR3 nucleotides: TGCGCCAGCAGCTTTGGACAGGGGGCTACTTCTAACTATGGCTACACCTTC.

The J gene is TRBJ1-2, the V gene TRBV18; tentatively, D is TRBD1 (5 bases). Germline V gene sequence: CDR1 KGHSH, CDR2 LQKENI. V lost 0 bases and J 0 bases, leaving 8 bases between the germline ends. This CDR3 has 15 amino acids. CDR3 DNA sequence: TGTGCCAGCTCACCACCACAGGCTGCTAACTATGGCTACACCTTC. Amino acids: CASSPPQAANYGYTF. The full variable domain, completed using reference TRBV18 and TRBJ1-2, is NAGVMQNPRHLVRRRGQEARLRCSPMKGHSHVYWYRQLPEEGLKFMVYLQKENIIDESGMPKERFSAEFPKEGPSILRIQQVVRGDSAAYFCASSPPQAANYGYTFGSGTRLTVV.

Only one count was recorded for this clone. The rearrangement uses TRBV6-1 and TRBJ2-3; TRBD2 matches at 7 bases. The CDR3 runs to 15 residues. Germline V lookup: CDR1 MNHNS, CDR2 SASEGT. After removal of 3 bases from V and 1 base from J, the junction contained 4 bases not matched to a gene. CDR3 sequence: CASSEQGGGTDTQYF. CDR3 DNA sequence: TGTGCCAGCAGTGAGCAGGGAGGGGGCACAGATACGCAGTATTTT.

This sequence joins TRBV11-2 and TRBJ2-7; no reliable D call. The CDR3 contains 14 residues. Germline V gene lookup returns CDR1 SGHAT and CDR2 FQNNGV. Trimming shortened V by 3 bases and J by 4 bases, and 13 bases separated the two germline ends. In DNA, the CDR3 is TGTGCCAGCAGCTTTGCGCACGGGTTTTACGAGCAGTACTTC. It yields the protein CASSFAHGFYEQYF.

This rearrangement joins TRBV19 to TRBJ2-2, with TRBD2 matching 12 bases. CDR3 length equals 18 residues. The V gene's germline CDR1 is LNHDA and CDR2 SQIVND (reference sequence). The ends lost 3 bases at V and 5 bases at J; junction bases unmatched: 10. CDR3 region: CASSMSLAGGPPTGELFF. The DNA for the CDR3 is TGTGCCAGTAGTATGAGTCTAGCGGGGGGGCCCCCGACCGGGGAGCTGTTTTTT. The whole variable domain, filled in from reference TRBV19 and TRBJ2-2, reads DGGITQSPKYLFRKEGQNVTLSCEQNLNHDAMYWYRQDPGQGLRLIYYSQIVNDFQKGDIAEGYSVSREKKESFPLTVTSAQKNPTAFYLCASSMSLAGGPPTGELFFGEGSRLTVL.

The J gene is TRBJ1-2, the V gene TRBV2; D gene uncertain. Per the germline V gene, CDR1 is SNHLY and CDR2 is FYNNEI. The CDR3 is made up of 13 amino acids. Trimming removed 4 bases from V and 6 bases from J, with 12 bases in between. DNA for the CDR3: TGTGCCAGCAGTGTTGAGGTGGCTAATGGCTACACCTTC. It encodes CASSVEVANGYTF.

This clone was seen many times. The CDR3 reads CASSLVPGGNTEAFF. The CDR3 coding sequence is TGTGCCAGCAGCTTAGTACCAGGGGGCAACACTGAAGCTTTCTTT. The chain employs TRBV7-8 and TRBJ1-1, with 8 nucleotides matching TRBD1. Germline CDR1 SGHVS, CDR2 FQNEAQ. The ends lost 1 base at V and 2 bases at J; junction bases unmatched: 3. The CDR3 runs 15 residues.

The chain uses TRBV19 and TRBJ1-4, with 8 bases matching TRBD1. The CDR3 has 15 residues. J lost 8 bases, V lost 5 bases, and 10 bases had no gene match. CDR1 is LNHDA and CDR2 is SQIVND in the germline V gene (reference sequence). Here the CDR3 reads CASSFRRQGLEKLFF. The CDR3 DNA is TGTGCCAGTAGTTTTCGGAGACAGGGGTTAGAAAAACTGTTTTTT.

V gene TRBV10-2 combines with J gene TRBJ1-1, with TRBD1 as a possible D gene (5 bases). The CDR3 has 11 amino acids. Germline V CDR1 and CDR2: WSHSY, SAAADI. V was shortened by 8 bases and J by 5 bases, with 9 bases between the two germline ends. CDR3 nucleotides: TGCGCCAGCTTACGGGGGACTGAAGCTTTCTTT. Amino acids: CASLRGTEAFF.

This sequence joins TRBV7-9 and TRBJ1-2; D unclear. Germline CDR1 reads SEHNR; CDR2 reads FQNEAQ (reference sequence). The CDR3 totals 14 residues. The germline V and J ends were trimmed by 4 bases and 3 bases, with 12 bases remaining between them. The CDR3 DNA reads TGTGCCAGCAGCTCTCTCCGGCGGCACTATGGCTACACCTTC. It translates to CASSSLRRHYGYTF.

V usage is TRBV29-1 and J usage is TRBJ1-1, with TRBD1 as a possible D gene (6 bases). Germline CDR1 and CDR2: SQVTM and ANQGSEA. The CDR3 contains 13 residues. Trimming pared 2 bases from V and 6 bases from J, leaving 13 bases between. The CDR3 reads CSVERGFGAEAFF. DNA for the CDR3: TGCAGCGTTGAAAGGGGGTTCGGGGCTGAAGCTTTCTTT.

The chain links TRBV27 to TRBJ2-1; D not certain. Trimming pared 3 bases from V and 11 bases from J, leaving 14 bases between. The CDR3 extends over 13 amino acids. CDR1 and CDR2 from the germline V gene are MNHEY and SMNVEV (reference sequence). CDR3 DNA sequence: TGTGCCAGCAGTTTGGCAACCCCACCTCAGCAGTTCTTC. Translating gives CASSLATPPQQFF.

V gene TRBV7-8 combines with J gene TRBJ2-3; 13 positions match TRBD2. Germline V lookup: CDR1 SGHVS, CDR2 FQNEAQ. With 4 bases clipped from V and 3 bases from J, the junction kept 16 bases outside the gene matches. The CDR3 spans 20 residues. The CDR3 region is CASSSTGSTSGGAYTDTQYF. The CDR3 DNA is TGTGCCAGCAGCTCGACAGGGTCAACTAGCGGGGGGGCCTATACAGATACGCAGTATTTT.

This chain links TRBV4-2 with TRBJ1-5; 7 bases line up with TRBD1. The CDR3 is 13 residues long. Germline lookup yields CDR1 LGHNA and CDR2 YNFKEQ. V trimming: 6 bases; J trimming: 6 bases; junction bases outside the gene matches: 5. CDR3 nucleotides: TGTGCCAGCAGAAAGGGGGCGGGTCAGCCCCAGCATTTT. It yields the protein CASRKGAGQPQHF.

The V gene is TRBV6-5, the J gene TRBJ1-1, with D tentatively TRBD1 (5 bases). V was shortened by 6 bases and J by 1 base, with 12 bases between the two germline ends. The CDR3 runs 14 residues. The germline V gene has CDR1 MNHEY and CDR2 SVGAGI. Written as DNA, the CDR3 is TGTGCCAGCAGACGACAGCCTGGGAACACTGAAGCTTTCTTT. Translation: CASRRQPGNTEAFF.

This chain joins TRBV28 and TRBJ2-1; 13 bases are a match to TRBD2. The V segment lost 6 bases and the J segment 7 bases; nucleotides outside the gene matches: 6. Germline values: CDR1 MDHEN, CDR2 SYDVKM. This CDR3 is built from 15 residues. The CDR3 sequence is CASSQGTSGVNEQFF. CDR3 nucleotides: TGTGCCAGCAGCCAAGGGACTAGCGGGGTGAATGAGCAGTTCTTC.